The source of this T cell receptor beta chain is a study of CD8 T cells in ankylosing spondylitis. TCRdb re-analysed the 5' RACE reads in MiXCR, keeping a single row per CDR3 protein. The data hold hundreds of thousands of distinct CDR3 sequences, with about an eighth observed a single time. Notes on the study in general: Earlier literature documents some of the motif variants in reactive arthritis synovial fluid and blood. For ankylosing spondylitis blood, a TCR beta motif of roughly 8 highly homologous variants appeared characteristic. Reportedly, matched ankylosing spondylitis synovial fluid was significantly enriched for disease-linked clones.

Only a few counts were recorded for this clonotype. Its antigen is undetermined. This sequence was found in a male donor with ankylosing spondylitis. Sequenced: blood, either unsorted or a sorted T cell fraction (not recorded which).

The CDR3 here is CATSSRETSYPETYNEQFF. The CDR3 DNA reads TGTGCCACCAGCAGCCGAGAGACTAGCTACCCGGAGACCTACAATGAGCAGTTCTTC. The chain has TRBV15 and TRBJ2-1, with 7 bases matching TRBD2. The CDR3 runs to 19 residues. V was clipped by 3 bases and J by 2 bases; unmatched bases: 16. Germline CDR1 LNHNV, CDR2 YYDKDF (reference sequence). The whole variable domain, filled in from reference TRBV15 and TRBJ2-1, reads DAMVIQNPRYQVTQFGKPVTLSCSQTLNHNVMYWYQQKSSQAPKLLFHYYDKDFNNEADTPDNFQSRRPNTSFCFLDIRSPGLGDTAMYLCATSSRETSYPETYNEQFFGPGTRLTVL.